The next 24 T cell receptor beta chains were all read from a single sample in a study of CDR3 diversity in severe acne. TCRdb reprocessed the PCR reads with MiXCR, giving one entry per CDR3 protein. Of tens of thousands of distinct CDR3 sequences in the sample, 45% to 60% are singletons; the top ten hold over 11%. The sample was blood. The receptors originated from a male donor in good health, without acne.

The chain uses TRBV6-5 and TRBJ2-7; D might be TRBD1 or TRBD2, each matching 6 bases. CDR1 is MNHEY and CDR2 is SVGAGI in the germline V gene. This CDR3 contains 15 residues. Trimming stripped 7 bases from V and 4 bases from J, with 20 bases between. The CDR3 here is CASKGTGAEGYEQYF. CDR3 sequence (DNA): TGTGCCAGCAAGGGGACGGGGGCGGAGGGGTACGAGCAGTACTTC.

This rearrangement joins TRBV2 to TRBJ1-4; D gene ambiguous. CDR3 size: 14 residues. Germline V gene data show CDR1 as SNHLY and CDR2 as FYNNEI. V was clipped by 2 bases and J by 4 bases, with 8 bases between them. The CDR3 DNA is TGTGCCAGCAGTGAAAGCTTGAGTAATGAAAAACTGTTTTTT. It is translated as CASSESLSNEKLFF.

Ten or more counts support this clonotype. The V gene is TRBV15, the J gene TRBJ2-5, with 10 positions matching TRBD2. The V gene's germline CDR1 is LNHNV and CDR2 YYDKDF (reference sequence). V trimming: 5 bases; J trimming: 7 bases; junction bases outside the gene matches: 7. This CDR3 spans 14 amino acids. CDR3 amino acids: CATSQRGGVGTQYF. In DNA form, the CDR3 reads TGTGCCACCAGCCAGCGGGGGGGGGTGGGGACCCAGTACTTC.

The J gene is TRBJ2-7, the V gene TRBV7-6; perhaps D is TRBD1 or TRBD2 (5 bases each). Germline CDR1 reads SGHVS; CDR2 reads FNYEAQ. The CDR3 is 9 amino acids. V was clipped by 11 bases and J by 7 bases, with 9 bases between them. This chain's CDR3 is CAGGGEQYF. CDR3 sequence (DNA): TGTGCCGGGGGTGGGGAGCAGTACTTC.

The V gene is TRBV11-2, the J gene TRBJ1-1; D gene ambiguous. This CDR3 spans 14 amino acids. V lost 1 base and J 5 bases, leaving 11 bases between the germline ends. CDR1 and CDR2 from the germline V gene are SGHAT and FQNNGV. CDR3 coding DNA: TGTGCCAGCAGCTTAGGATCCGTACCAACTGAAGCTTTCTTT. Its protein is CASSLGSVPTEAFF.

This clonotype was observed many times. The chain recombines TRBV6-1 with TRBJ2-3; 10 bases are a match to TRBD2. CDR3 length equals 15 residues. The V gene end was trimmed by 1 base and the J gene end by 4 bases; junction bases not matched to a gene: 2. Per germline, CDR1 MNHNS and CDR2 SASEGT. The CDR3 sequence: CASSEEAGGPDTQYF. For the CDR3, the DNA is TGTGCCAGCAGTGAAGAAGCGGGGGGGCCAGATACGCAGTATTTT.

The chain has TRBV24-1 and TRBJ2-7, with 11 bases fitting TRBD2. V was pared by 2 bases and J by 2 bases, with 7 bases of the junction left unmatched. This CDR3 contains 17 residues. CDR1 and CDR2 (germline): KGHDR, SFDVKD. CDR3 region: CATSDSGLAVATYEQYF. The CDR3 nucleotides are TGTGCCACCAGTGATTCGGGACTAGCGGTGGCTACCTACGAGCAGTACTTC.

The rearrangement uses TRBV5-8 and TRBJ1-4; D is undetermined. The CDR3 totals 16 residues. Germline CDR1 SGHTS, CDR2 YDEGEE. Trimming left V 4 bases short and J 0 bases short, with 13 bases between. The chain's CDR3 is CASSRTETSTNEKLFF. The CDR3 nucleotides read TGTGCCAGCAGCCGGACCGAGACCTCAACTAATGAAAAACTGTTTTTT. Variable domain in full (rest from reference TRBV5-8 and TRBJ1-4): EAGVTQSPTHLIKTRGQQATLRCSPISGHTSVYWYQQALGLGLQFLLWYDEGEERNRGNFPPRFSGRQFPNYSSELNVNALELEDSALYLCASSRTETSTNEKLFFGSGTQLSVL.

This chain joins TRBV6-5 and TRBJ2-5; D is possibly TRBD1 or TRBD2 (5 bases each). The germline V gene has CDR1 MNHEY and CDR2 SVGAGI. Trimming stripped 7 bases from V and 1 base from J, with 13 bases between. The CDR3 is 14 amino acids. The CDR3 bases are TGTGCCAGCATGATGACTGGGGGCCAAGAGACCCAGTACTTC. It encodes CASMMTGGQETQYF.

This clonotype is termed medium-sized. This sequence joins TRBV20-1 and TRBJ1-5; 8 nucleotides line up with TRBD1. Germline CDR1 reads DFQATT; CDR2 reads SNEGSKA (reference sequence). The CDR3 runs 12 residues. The junction had 1 base not matched to a gene; V was cut back by 4 bases and J by 5 bases. CDR3 sequence reads: CSAKTGDQPQHF. The CDR3 coding sequence is TGCAGTGCTAAGACAGGGGATCAGCCCCAGCATTTT.

In its sample, this clonotype was seen a few times. This chain joins TRBV2 and TRBJ2-2; D gene unclear. Germline V lookup: CDR1 SNHLY, CDR2 FYNNEI. Deletions cut 4 bases from V and 3 bases from J, with 9 bases between. This CDR3 has 14 amino acids. CDR3 in DNA: TGTGCCAGCAGTGGGTACAGTTACACCGGGGAGCTGTTTTTT. This codes for CASSGYSYTGELFF.

The chain combines TRBV2 with TRBJ1-2; D is ambiguous. Looked up from germline, CDR1 is SNHLY and CDR2 is FYNNEI. V lost 3 bases to trimming and J lost 4 bases, with 12 bases between them. The CDR3 spans 14 residues. CDR3 amino acids: CASSDRAASYGYTF. In DNA form, the CDR3 reads TGTGCCAGCAGTGACCGGGCAGCTAGCTATGGCTACACCTTC.

For this clonotype: With a much larger clone just one base away, this may be a read error. The CDR3 DNA reads TGTGCCAGCAGTGATGACAGGGGGCATCAGCCCCAGCATTTT. This encodes CASSDDRGHQPQHF. V usage is TRBV25-1 and J usage is TRBJ1-5, with 10 bases matching TRBD1. Germline CDR1 MGHDK, CDR2 SYGVNS. The V gene end was trimmed by 3 bases and the J gene end by 5 bases; junction bases not matched to a gene: 1. This CDR3 comprises 14 residues.

This clonotype was counted many times. The chain has TRBV28 and TRBJ1-3; 9 bases map to TRBD1. Germline values: CDR1 MDHEN, CDR2 SYDVKM. V trimming: 7 bases; J trimming: 4 bases; junction bases outside the gene matches: 11. The CDR3 runs 16 residues. The DNA for the CDR3 is TGTGCCAGCAATAAGCCGGGACAGGGCGGAGGAAACACCATATATTTT. Protein sequence: CASNKPGQGGGNTIYF.

This clonotype was seen repeatedly, ten times or more. The chain recombines TRBV10-3 with TRBJ1-2; TRBD1 matches at 9 bases. J was trimmed by 4 bases and V by 7 bases; bases with no gene match: 7. Germline V gene sequence: CDR1 ENHRY, CDR2 SYGVKD. This CDR3 has 14 amino acids. The CDR3 region has the DNA TGTGCCATCACTCCGGGACAGGGAGGCTATGGCTACACCTTC. This encodes CAITPGQGGYGYTF.

A note on this clonotype: It may be a read error: a sequence one base away is much more abundant. J is TRBJ1-1 and V is TRBV24-1; the D is unclear. CDR1 KGHDR and CDR2 SFDVKD come from the germline V gene. The CDR3 runs to 13 residues. Trimming pared 4 bases from V and 1 base from J, leaving 6 bases between. CDR3 bases: TGTGCCACCAGTGACCCCCCGAACACTGAAGCTTTCTTT. It is translated as CATSDPPNTEAFF.

This clonotype was observed many times. The chain employs TRBV6-5 and TRBJ2-5, with 9 bases aligning to TRBD2. Germline V lookup: CDR1 MNHEY, CDR2 SVGAGI. The junction had 12 bases not matched to a gene; V was cut back by 0 bases and J by 7 bases. The CDR3 has 17 residues. The CDR3 sequence is CASSYSAASGDVGTQYF. The DNA for the CDR3 is TGTGCCAGCAGTTACTCGGCGGCTAGCGGGGACGTCGGGACCCAGTACTTC.

This clonotype occurred a few times. The chain carries TRBV14 and TRBJ2-7; D remains unclear. Germline V lookup: CDR1 SGHDN, CDR2 FVKESK. This CDR3 region has 11 residues. V was trimmed by 1 base and J by 10 bases, leaving 8 bases between them. CDR3 nucleotides: TGTGCCAGCAGCCAAGGTCAATCTCAGTACTTC. It yields the protein CASSQGQSQYF.

To note about this clonotype: One base away lies a much larger clone, so this may be a sequencing read error. The chain combines TRBV5-6 with TRBJ2-7; no firm D call. CDR3 length: 14 amino acids. Per the germline V gene, CDR1 is SGHDT and CDR2 is YYEEEE. V lost 0 bases to trimming and J lost 3 bases, with 10 bases between them. The CDR3 nucleotides read TGTGCCAGCAGCTTGGCGGTGGACGGCTACGAGCAGTACTTC. It is translated as CASSLAVDGYEQYF. The full variable domain, completed using reference TRBV5-6 and TRBJ2-7, is DAGVTQSPTHLIKTRGQQVTLRCSPKSGHDTVSWYQQALGQGPQFIFQYYEEEERQRGNFPDRFSGHQFPNYSSELNVNALLLGDSALYLCASSLAVDGYEQYFGPGTRLTVT.

For this clonotype: The junction differs from germline at one of its ends, possibly a read error. The chain carries TRBV12-3 or TRBV12-4 and TRBJ2-7, with D maybe TRBD2 (5 bases). The CDR3 totals 16 residues. CDR3 nucleotide sequence: TGTGCCAGCAGTTCCCACGGAGCGGAAGGCTCCTACGAGCAATACTTC. Protein product: CASSSHGAEGSYEQYF.

In regard to this clonotype: Here the CDR3 omits its conserved ending phenylalanine or tryptophan, so a read error is the likely source. This chain connects TRBV2 to TRBJ2-5; tentative D call: TRBD2 (6 bases). CDR3 length: 14 residues. Germline CDR1 is SNHLY and CDR2 is FYNNEI. V was trimmed by 8 bases and J by 7 bases, leaving 20 bases between them. CDR3 residues: CASVGVAVQRTQYL. The CDR3 nucleotides read TGTGCCAGCGTTGGAGTAGCGGTACAAAGGACCCAGTACCTC.

The sample holds a few counts of this clonotype. CDR3 loop: CASSLEGQVNTEAFF. CDR3 DNA: TGTGCCAGCAGCTTAGAGGGGCAGGTGAACACTGAAGCTTTCTTT. The chain is built from TRBV7-3 and TRBJ1-1; D is possibly TRBD1 (5 bases). V was shortened by 2 bases and J by 0 bases, with 10 bases between the two germline ends. Per the germline V gene, CDR1 is SGHTA and CDR2 is FQGTGA. CDR3 length equals 15 residues.

Only a few counts were recorded for this clonotype. This CDR3 is CASTIGQGKELFF. In nucleotides, the CDR3 is TGTGCCAGCACCATCGGACAGGGCAAGGAACTGTTTTTT. This rearrangement joins TRBV7-3 to TRBJ1-4, with 8 bases fitting TRBD1. The CDR3 covers 13 residues. Germline V gives CDR1 SGHTA, CDR2 FQGTGA. Germline trimming cut 7 bases from V and 12 bases from J; bases unmatched to any gene: 10.

This clonotype was seen a single time. This rearrangement joins TRBV25-1 to TRBJ1-5; D gene ambiguous. V was trimmed by 6 bases and J by 7 bases, leaving 13 bases between them. There are 13 residues in the CDR3. CDR1 is MGHDK, CDR2 SYGVNS, per germline. CDR3 sequence (DNA): TGTGCCAGCAGCCCCCCGCTAGGGCAGCCCCAGCATTTT. It specifies CASSPPLGQPQHF. Variable domain in full (rest from reference TRBV25-1 and TRBJ1-5): EADIYQTPRYLVIGTGKKITLECSQTMGHDKMYWYQQDPGMELHLIHYSYGVNSTEKGDLSSESTVSRIRTEHFPLTLESARPSHTSQYLCASSPPLGQPQHFGDGTRLSIL.